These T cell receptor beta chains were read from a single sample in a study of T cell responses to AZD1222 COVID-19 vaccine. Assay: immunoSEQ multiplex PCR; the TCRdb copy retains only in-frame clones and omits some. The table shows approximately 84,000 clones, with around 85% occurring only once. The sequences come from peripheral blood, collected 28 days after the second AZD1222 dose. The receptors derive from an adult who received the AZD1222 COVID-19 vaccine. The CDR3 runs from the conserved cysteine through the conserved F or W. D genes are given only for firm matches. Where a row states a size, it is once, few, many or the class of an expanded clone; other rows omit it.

CDR3 DNA: TGTGCCAGCAGCGTAGGACAGGCGGCTTACGAGCAGTACTTC
CDR3 protein: CASSVGQAAYEQYF
clone size: NA
V gene: TRBV9
J gene: TRBJ2-7
D gene: NA

CDR3 DNA: TGTGCCATCATGGGGGGCAGGGCGGACACCGGGGAGCTGTTTTTT
CDR3 protein: CAIMGGRADTGELFF
clone size: NA
V gene: TRBV10-3
J gene: TRBJ2-2
D gene: NA

CDR3 DNA: TGTGCCAGTAGTATGGGGCTAGCCCAAGAGACCCAGTACTTC
CDR3 protein: CASSMGLAQETQYF
clone size: NA
V gene: TRBV19
J gene: TRBJ2-5
D gene: NA

CDR3 DNA: TGTGCCATCAGTGATATTCAGGTTCTGAACACTGAAGCTTTCTTT
CDR3 protein: CAISDIQVLNTEAFF
clone size: NA
V gene: TRBV10-3
J gene: TRBJ1-1
D gene: NA

CDR3 DNA: TGTGCCAGTAGTATCGCGGGGAGCACCGGGGAGCTGTTTTTT
CDR3 protein: CASSIAGSTGELFF
clone size: NA
V gene: TRBV19
J gene: TRBJ2-2
D gene: NA

CDR3 DNA: TGCGCCAGCAGCTTGGAGGGGGGGTATAGCTACGAGCAGTACTTC
CDR3 protein: CASSLEGGYSYEQYF
clone size: NA
V gene: TRBV5-1
J gene: TRBJ2-7
D gene: NA

CDR3 DNA: TGTGCCAGCAGCTTGGAAGGTACCGGGACAGCTTTCTTT
CDR3 protein: CASSLEGTGTAFF
clone size: NA
V gene: TRBV5-5
J gene: TRBJ1-1
D gene: NA

CDR3 DNA: TGTGCCAGCAGCTTCGTGGAGGAGCAGTTCTTC
CDR3 protein: CASSFVEEQFF
clone size: NA
V gene: TRBV5-6
J gene: TRBJ2-1
D gene: NA

CDR3 DNA: TGCGCCAGCAGCCCAGAGGGACACCTTGAAGCTTTCTTT
CDR3 protein: CASSPEGHLEAFF
clone size: NA
V gene: TRBV4-1
J gene: TRBJ1-1
D gene: NA

CDR3 DNA: TGTGCCAGCAGCTCGGACGGCAACTATGGCTACACCTTC
CDR3 protein: CASSSDGNYGYTF
clone size: NA
V gene: TRBV12-3/TRBV12-4
J gene: TRBJ1-2
D gene: NA

CDR3 DNA: TGTGCCAGCAGCTTAGAACGACCAGTGATTGGGACACAAGAGACCCAGTACTTC
CDR3 protein: CASSLERPVIGTQETQYF
clone size: NA
V gene: TRBV7-8
J gene: TRBJ2-5
D gene: NA

CDR3 DNA: TGTGCCAGCAGTTTAGCGGACGAGCAGTACTTC
CDR3 protein: CASSLADEQYF
clone size: NA
V gene: TRBV28
J gene: TRBJ2-7
D gene: NA

CDR3 DNA: TGCGCCAGCAGCTTGCCCTTCCTTACGCGGGGGACCGGGGCCAACGTCCTGACTTTC
CDR3 protein: CASSLPFLTRGTGANVLTF
clone size: NA
V gene: TRBV5-1
J gene: TRBJ2-6
D gene: TRBD2

CDR3 DNA: TGTGCCAGCAGCTTAGCCACAGGCGAGTGTTTCTTT
CDR3 protein: CASSLATGECFF
clone size: NA
V gene: TRBV11-2
J gene: TRBJ1-1
D gene: NA

CDR3 DNA: TGTGCCAGCAGTGTGGCAGGGGAAAGATTCGAGCAGTACTTC
CDR3 protein: CASSVAGERFEQYF
clone size: few
V gene: TRBV2
J gene: TRBJ2-7
D gene: NA

CDR3 DNA: TGTGCCAGCAGCCAAGTTTCAGCTTTGGAGACCCAGTACTTC
CDR3 protein: CASSQVSALETQYF
clone size: NA
V gene: TRBV3-1/TRBV3-2
J gene: TRBJ2-5
D gene: NA

CDR3 DNA: TGTGCCAGCAGTGAGGACAGCGAAGCTTTCTTT
CDR3 protein: CASSEDSEAFF
clone size: NA
V gene: TRBV25-1
J gene: TRBJ1-1
D gene: NA